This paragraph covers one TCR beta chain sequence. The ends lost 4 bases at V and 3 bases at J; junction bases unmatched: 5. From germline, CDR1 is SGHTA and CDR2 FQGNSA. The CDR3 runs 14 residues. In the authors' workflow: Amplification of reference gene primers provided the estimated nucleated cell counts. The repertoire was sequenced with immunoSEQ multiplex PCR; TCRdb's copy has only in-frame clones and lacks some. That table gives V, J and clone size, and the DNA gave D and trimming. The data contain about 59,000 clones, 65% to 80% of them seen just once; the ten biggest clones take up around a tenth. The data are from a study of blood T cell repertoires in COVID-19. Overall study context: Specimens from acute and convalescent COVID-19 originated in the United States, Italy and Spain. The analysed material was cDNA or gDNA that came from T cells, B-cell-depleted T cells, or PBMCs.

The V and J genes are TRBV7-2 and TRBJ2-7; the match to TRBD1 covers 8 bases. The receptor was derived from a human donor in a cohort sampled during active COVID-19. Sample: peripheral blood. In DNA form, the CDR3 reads TGTGCCAGCAGCTCGAGGACAGGGTTCTACGAGCAGTACTTC. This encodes CASSSRTGFYEQYF.